This TCR beta chain was documented in a study of cytomegalovirus exposure and HLA in healthy donors (dated by TCRdb to the late 2010s). Regarding the study in general: An earlier analysis of approximately 600 of the donors reported more than 250 Gb of sequence data and approximately 110 million unique TCR beta sequences from about 200 million T cells. A later genetic analysis took genome-wide SNP genotypes for about 65% of the roughly 670 donors and used that subset as a discovery cohort. The study profiled the T cell repertoires of 500 to 800 subjects by immunosequencing and related them to cytomegalovirus serostatus. Of the roughly 400 genotyped donors, approximately 80% fell in the genetic ancestry cluster associated with self-reported Caucasian donors. The number of typed donors differed by locus: about 620-630 for A, B, C, DRB1 and DQB1; roughly 510 for DQA1; roughly 600 for DPA1; and 400 to 480 for DPB1. About five DR-DQ haplotypes were treated as single units for association and clustering because of strong linkage in the cohort. A later analysis re-analyzed previously published TCR beta repertoires from 550 to 700 donors and added high-resolution HLA genotyping to study TCR occurrence patterns. Across about 380 genotyped donors of the cohort, an average of roughly 230,000 unique TCR beta nucleotide sequences per donor were sequenced, and about a sixth of those sequences were non-productive. An early release covering more than 500 HLA-typed donors comprised 250 to 350 gigabases of sequencing data and 85 million or so unique TCR sequences. The study combined high-throughput TCR immunosequencing, statistical association of individual TCRs with disease status, and machine learning to predict cytomegalovirus infection status. A separate validation cohort of roughly 120 different subjects was used in addition to the 666-subject first cohort. Rather than using new phenotypic data, the later analysis identified candidate immune exposures from TCR beta sequences and from how often those sequences occurred across donors. The aim of the study was to test whether cataloging public T cell receptors could identify signatures of past pathogen exposure. Donor age, sex, ethnicity and CMV serostatus were collected together with the repertoire data. Class I and class II HLA loci were covered by the typing at four-digit resolution. An earlier analysis of 500 to 750 of the donors applied high-throughput TCR beta sequencing to assess whether each TCR beta V gene segment acted as functional or pseudogenic. All discovery cohort repertoires had been generated using a single sequencing platform. Results and caveats for the whole study, not just this receptor: Because the 87-base-pair reads could not distinguish some IMGT-functional V segments, including TRBV6-2 and TRBV6-3, those segments were excluded. For the cohort, immune exposure information was limited to CMV serostatus. Most CMV-associated TCR beta chains appeared to be HLA-restricted in a later analysis, and the HLA associations seemed to be driven largely by CMV exposure. The classifier was reported to diagnose cytomegalovirus status with high specificity and sensitivity in both the original and validation cohorts. Roughly uniform sequencing depth across donors was assumed in presence/absence analyses, although this assumption may not hold. Because HLA typing was missing for some donors at each locus, association tests included only the typed subset. The authors suggested that the approach could potentially be extended to other disease states and immunological phenotypes. At a false discovery rate of 0.05, a later analysis linked 16,951 TCR beta sequences to specific HLA alleles. In a later genetic analysis, a missense DCLRE1C variant was associated with V-gene and J-gene trimming of TCR beta chains, and the association was replicated in an independent cohort. In a later analysis, several top co-occurrence clusters were reported to appear linked to parvovirus B19, influenza, CMV and Epstein-Barr virus. Because counts were too low, some 17 rarely observed V segments, including chromosome 9 orphons, were left out of the earlier analysis of a few hundred of the donors. A later analysis found that TCR association rates varied across HLA loci, with DRB1 alleles showing the most associated TCRs and HLA-C alleles the fewest. Compared with the roughly 600-donor mean, donors in an Asian-associated ancestry cluster had fewer N-insertions in productive TCRs, according to a later genetic analysis. In a later analysis, HLA-associated TCR beta chains were found to be more clonally expanded and to have lower generation probabilities than equally common non-associated chains. Across donors, most TCR sequences were observed very rarely, whereas some public TCRs were present in many individuals. In vitro tests confirmed that a few of the cytomegalovirus-associated TCR beta chains recognize cytomegalovirus antigens. In this cohort, only TCR beta chains were sequenced, and detectable features were limited by the absence of alpha or paired-chain data. The sequencing pipeline was judged likely to have produced a cluster of highly shared sequence variants as a technical artifact. When HLA alleles, especially DR and DQ, strongly co-occurred, attributing TCR associations to individual alleles was difficult. Broadly in line with IMGT annotations, most TCR beta V segments showed up in productive rearrangements about 90% or about 30% of the time in an earlier analysis of approximately 640 of the donors. Linkage disequilibrium might explain the correlated functional status among segregating V segments, but an unknown experimental factor could not be ruled out. The study gave a list of 150 to 200 TCR beta chains associated with cytomegalovirus. A further reported finding was that TCR beta sequences accurately predicted the HLA-A and HLA-B alleles for most subjects in the first cohort.

Clipping removes 5 bases from V and 3 bases from J, with 17 as the unmatched junction base count. As encoded in the germline V gene (reference sequence), CDR1 is SGHNT while CDR2 is YYREEE. Taken from cysteine to phenylalanine, the CDR3 has 18 residues. Kept here is only the CDR3 DNA, which spans 54 bases and is read in frame from base 1. In total, 630 or so healthy bone marrow donors made up the cohort. Cohort members were all nominally healthy when sampled, although unrecorded immune exposures were likely present. The donor tested CMV seronegative, placing the donor among the 350 to 400 seronegative members of the cohort. Every donor gave a peripheral blood sample, and the peripheral blood mononuclear cells from that sample were used for TCR beta sequencing. Genomic DNA extraction from the blood cell samples was performed with the Qiagen DNeasy Blood Extraction Kit. Comments on this clone: Its antigen remains unidentified. Qualities for individual bases were not recorded, and no much larger clone is one base off.

Receptor amplification or capture employed the immunoSEQ multiplex PCR assay. The multiplex PCR relied on a mix of 60 forward primers for TCR Vbeta segments and 13 reverse primers for TCR Jbeta segments. A multiplex PCR assay on genomic DNA amplified the CDR3 region of rearranged TCR beta genes. On the Illumina HiSeq System, the amplified TCR beta libraries were sequenced as 87-base-pair reads. The original pipeline was this. A later analysis tallied around 80 million unique TCR beta chains across the 666 repertoires, and approximately 12 million of those chains were shared by two or more donors. Raw reads were error-corrected and collapsed into unique sequences by a nearest-neighbor algorithm in which closely related sequences were merged to remove PCR and sequencing errors. Alignment of CDR3 sequences to IMGT reference sequences was used to assign V, D and J gene segments. For a sequence to be retained, a match of at least six nucleotides to both a V gene segment and a J gene segment was required. Rearrangements were classified as productive when the CDR3 lacked stop codons and remained in frame with V and J, and all other rearrangements were classified as non-productive. CDR3 was defined by IMGT convention, running from the second conserved V-encoded cysteine to the conserved J-encoded phenylalanine. Sequences without an unambiguous match to a single V gene segment were excluded from the earlier analysis of a few hundred of the donors. In an earlier analysis of approximately 610 of the donors, V segments were called functional above 56.7% productive rearrangements and were called segregating when the between-donor standard deviation exceeded 5%. A statistical classification framework was built to diagnose cytomegalovirus status from the catalog of TCR beta chain sequences. V and J gene assignment, in a later analysis, came from comparing TCR nucleotide sequences with IMGT/GENE-DB human TR gene sequences. Using the TCRdist pipeline, a later analysis assigned CDR3 sequences along with most-parsimonious VDJ recombination scenarios. A later analysis defined each TCR beta chain by its CDR3 amino acid sequence plus V-gene family, and excluded reads lacking a unique V-gene family. In a later analysis, 550 to 650 highly shared, low-generation-probability nucleotide sequences were removed to address suspected cross-contamination and a sequencing artifact. In a later analysis, a clonal expansion index was calculated for each public chain from normalized within-repertoire ranks of inferred template counts. A later analysis computed generation probabilities with a VDJ recombination model fitted to out-of-frame rearrangements, and checked the results against IGoR. In a later analysis, hypergeometric tests were used to score TCR-TCR, TCR-HLA and TCR-CMV co-occurrence, with a repertoire-size bias correction applied to TCR pairs. False discovery rates were estimated in a later analysis by permuting HLA or CMV assignments 20 times. In a later analysis, co-occurring TCRs were grouped with DBSCAN, and TCRdist sequence similarity was added when clustering was performed within HLA-allele-positive subsets. For co-occurrence clustering, repertoires with fewer than 30,000 or more than 120,000 public chains were excluded, along with about five repertoires with anomalous nucleotide sharing. The immuneACCESS repertoire file appears here via TCRdb, limited to in-frame rearrangements. These files lack a portion of the clones; in checked studies, under half of the deficit traces to unresolved V genes, and the cause of the others is not known. V and J calls and clone size are copied from that table; D and trimming were computed from the DNA. Within this sample are about 94,000 clones, with just under 80% of them counted one time only. 3.5% to 4% of the sample belongs to the ten largest clones.

The rearranged chain carries TRBV5-4 and TRBJ2-1; TRBD2 aligns with 7 central bases. This clonotype was sampled from a woman between 40 and 50 years old in good health and CMV-seronegative. The sample taken for sequencing was PBMCs. The nucleotides are TGTGCCAGCAGTTTTGGGGGGGGAACTAGGCCTTACTACAATGAGCAGTTCTTC. The resulting protein is CASSFGGGTRPYYNEQFF.